This note documents a single T cell receptor beta chain sequence. The antigen is not known. The junction and the germline gene differ at one end; a read error may be behind it. These data belong to a study of T cell repertoires in cytomegalovirus infection. Study-level information: Recently described HLA-C-restricted plus well-studied HLA-B-restricted CMV epitopes were used. It was the public TCR beta signatures that indicated both CMV infection and matching HLA type. Points from the study as a whole: CMV-specific HLA-C-restricted TCR beta clonotypes dominated the ex vivo response. Frequencies of public TCR beta families were cumulated, and this identified carriers of CMV plus the relevant HLA.

TCRdb re-called the reads through MiXCR, storing one row per CDR3 protein. This sample has roughly 800,000 distinct CDR3 sequences, with about 27% found just once. The CDR3 extends over 15 amino acids. Germline V gene data show CDR1 as DFQATT and CDR2 as SNEGSKA (reference sequence). This chain links TRBV20-1 with TRBJ2-6, with D perhaps matching TRBD2 (7 bases). This material consisted of cultured CD8+ T cells from PBMCs, taken from culture after CMV antigen stimulation. The sequence came from a human donor in good health (CMV status not recorded). Some clones in this sample may be carry-over from other donors' samples. The CDR3 here is CSVRGGGVGANVLTF. Here the CDR3 DNA reads TGCAGTGTTAGAGGGGGAGGGGTAGGGGCCAACGTCCTGACTTTC.